Listed here are 6 T cell receptor beta chains from one sample, sequenced in a study of regulatory T cells in long-lasting Graves disease. Time point here: newly diagnosed GD, antithyroid drugs for less than 3 months. PBMCs were the source of the RNA used for TCR sequencing. Arm-PCR of CDR3 regions and iRepertoire HTBI primers were the basis on which TCR beta libraries were built. MiXCR, applied by TCRdb to the multiplex PCR reads, yields one record per CDR3 protein. The table lists 400,000 to 500,000 distinct CDR3 sequences, over 15% of them singletons. These data were likewise used in another study, on T cells in Graves' hyperthyroidism and ophthalmopathy.

Specimen: peripheral blood mononuclear cells (PBMCs), collected at new diagnosis, from a patient treated with antithyroid drugs. These TCRs come from a woman aged 18-30 years with Graves disease.

This clonotype was seen more than once but under ten times. This rearrangement joins TRBV14 to TRBJ2-5; 15 nucleotides line up with TRBD2. Germline values: CDR1 SGHDN, CDR2 FVKESK. CDR3 length: 20 amino acids. V shed 1 base and J 2 bases; nucleotides not matched to a gene: 11. CDR3 bases: TGTGCCAGCAGCCAAGTTATGGGGACTAGCGGGAGGCCACCTCAAGAGACCCAGTACTTC. Encoded protein: CASSQVMGTSGRPPQETQYF. Looking up the rest from reference TRBV14 and TRBJ2-5 gives the full variable domain: EAGVTQFPSHSVIEKGQTVTLRCDPISGHDNLYWYRRVMGKEIKFLLHFVKESKQDESGMPNNRFLAERTGGTYSTLKVQPAELEDSGVYFCASSQVMGTSGRPPQETQYFGPGTRLLVL.

This clonotype has ten or more counts. The V call is TRBV7-9, the J call TRBJ2-3; D possibly corresponds to TRBD2 (5 bases). Trimming cost V 1 base and J 4 bases, with 9 bases left between them. Germline lookup yields CDR1 SEHNR and CDR2 FQNEAQ (reference sequence). This CDR3 has 14 amino acids. This CDR3 is CASSLEYGADTQYF. The CDR3 coding sequence is TGTGCCAGCAGCTTAGAATACGGGGCAGATACGCAGTATTTT.

V is TRBV6-5 and J is TRBJ1-5; 8 nucleotides align to TRBD1. J lost 2 bases, V lost 3 bases, and 6 bases had no gene match. Germline V lookup: CDR1 MNHEY, CDR2 SVGAGI. There are 16 residues in the CDR3. This CDR3 reads CASSYGDRGGNQPQHF. The CDR3 DNA reads TGTGCCAGCAGTTATGGCGACAGGGGAGGCAATCAGCCCCAGCATTTT.

The table lists this clonotype with many counts. The chain joins TRBV28 to TRBJ2-7; no clear D gene. There are 12 residues in the CDR3. V was clipped by 2 bases and J by 4 bases, with 6 bases between them. Germline loops: CDR1 MDHEN, CDR2 SYDVKM. CDR3 residues: CASSLPTYEQYF. The CDR3 coding sequence is TGTGCCAGCAGTTTACCGACATACGAGCAGTACTTC.

The V gene is TRBV5-1, the J gene TRBJ2-1; tentative D call: TRBD2 (5 bases). CDR1 and CDR2 (germline): SGHRS, YFSETQ. The CDR3 is 15 residues long. With 0 bases removed from V and 8 bases from J, the gap between germline ends came to 15 bases. DNA for the CDR3: TGCGCCAGCAGCTTGGCGGGAACAGACATCGATGAGCAGTTCTTC. As protein: CASSLAGTDIDEQFF.

J is TRBJ1-1 and V is TRBV6-2 or TRBV6-3; 10 bases match TRBD1. CDR3 size: 15 residues. Germline V gene data show CDR1 as MNHEY and CDR2 as SVGEGT. Losses at the gene ends were 6 bases for V and 4 bases for J; bases not matched to a gene: 8. CDR3: CASRGTGDFVTEAFF. The CDR3 DNA reads as TGTGCCAGCAGAGGGACAGGGGACTTTGTCACTGAAGCTTTCTTT.